Listed below are T cell receptor beta chains from one sample, sequenced in a study of shared clonotypes between healthy human individuals. Only in-frame clones appear in the TCRdb table, and some are missing; sequencing was by immunoSEQ multiplex PCR. The data hold 2,100,000 or so clones, with roughly 95% observed a single time. Material for sequencing was naive CD4+ T cells sorted from blood. The receptors stem from a man aged 18-30 years in good health. CDR3s include the opening cysteine and the closing phenylalanine or tryptophan. A D gene is named only where the DNA matches it firmly. Clone size, where shown, is once, few, many, or a class for clones that have expanded.

cdr3_length j_call clone_size v_call d_call cdr3_nt cdr3_aa
16 TRBJ2-3 NA TRBV14 NA TGTGCCAGCAGCCAACGCCGGCCAGGGAGGACAGATACGCAGTATTTT CASSQRRPGRTDTQYF
14 TRBJ1-3 once TRBV30 NA TGTGCCTGGTCCGGGGGGGGGTCTGGAAACACCATATATTTT CAWSGGGSGNTIYF
15 TRBJ2-7 NA TRBV7-2 TRBD1 TGTGCCAGCAGCCCAGGACAGGTAGTATCCTACGAGCAGTACTTC CASSPGQVVSYEQYF
15 TRBJ1-1 NA TRBV30 TRBD1 TGTGCCTGGAGTGCGCCACGGACAGGGCGGACTGAAGCTTTCTTT CAWSAPRTGRTEAFF
12 TRBJ1-1 NA TRBV10-2 NA TGCGCCAGCAGTGGGGGGGGATCTGAAGCTTTCTTT CASSGGGSEAFF
16 TRBJ2-1 NA TRBV4-3 NA TGCGCCAGCAGCCAAGATCCCGGGTGGGCCTACAATGAGCAGTTCTTC CASSQDPGWAYNEQFF
10 TRBJ1-2 NA TRBV20-1 NA TGCAGTGCTCCAGACGGGGGCTACACCTTC CSAPDGGYTF
11 TRBJ1-1 NA TRBV10-3 NA TGTGCCATCAGTGGACCCGCTGAAGCTTTCTTT CAISGPAEAFF
16 TRBJ2-5 NA TRBV7-7 TRBD1 TGTGCTAGCAGCTTAGGGGGACAGGGACCCCAAGAGACCCAGTACTTC CASSLGGQGPQETQYF
12 TRBJ2-1 NA TRBV25-1 NA TGTGCCAGCAGTGATTACGCCAATGAGCAGTTCTTC CASSDYANEQFF
14 TRBJ2-7 NA TRBV30 NA TGTGCCTGGAGTTTGGGCACAAGGAGCTCCGAGCAGTACTTC CAWSLGTRSSEQYF
17 TRBJ1-4 NA TRBV7-9 NA TGTGCCAGCAGCTTAGAGGTTTTGGGGAGGCCTAATGAAAAACTGTTTTTT CASSLEVLGRPNEKLFF
14 TRBJ1-2 once TRBV2 NA TGTGCCAGCAGTGAAGCGAGGGTCCCCTATGGCTACACCTTC CASSEARVPYGYTF
13 TRBJ1-6 NA TRBV7-3 NA TGTGCCAGTGGACAGTCGTATAATTCACCCCTCCACTTT CASGQSYNSPLHF
14 TRBJ2-2 NA TRBV28 NA TGTGCCAGCAGCAGTACAGGGTACACCGGGGAGCTGTTTTTT CASSSTGYTGELFF
16 TRBJ2-3 once TRBV7-9 NA TGTGCCAGCAGCCCGTACTCCGCTATGAGCACAGATACGCAGTATTTT CASSPYSAMSTDTQYF
15 TRBJ2-1 once TRBV4-1 NA TGCGCCAGCAGCCAAGGGCTAGCAGCCAACTGGGAGCAGTTCTTC CASSQGLAANWEQFF
14 TRBJ1-3 NA TRBV7-6 NA TGTGCCAGCAGCCCCCAGGAGGCAGGAAACACCATATATTTT CASSPQEAGNTIYF
13 TRBJ1-1 NA TRBV19 NA TGTGCCAGTAAGGTGGGACAGAACACTGAAGCTTTCTTT CASKVGQNTEAFF
18 TRBJ2-4 NA TRBV30 NA TGTGCCTGGAAGGTCGAGGACCCAAACCCCGAGGGAAAAAACATTCAGTACTTC CAWKVEDPNPEGKNIQYF
14 TRBJ1-1 NA TRBV10-3 TRBD1 TGTGCCATCAGGGCAGACAGGGACAACGCTGAAGCTTTCTTT CAIRADRDNAEAFF
17 TRBJ2-2 NA TRBV14 TRBD1 TGTGCCAGCAGCCAACGGACAGGGCCCTCGAACACCGGGGAGCTGTTTTTT CASSQRTGPSNTGELFF
16 TRBJ2-2 NA TRBV5-1 TRBD2 TGCGCCAGCAGCTTGGACGGGAGGGGGTCTACCGGGGAGCTGTTTTTT CASSLDGRGSTGELFF
13 TRBJ1-4 NA TRBV30 TRBD1 TGTGCCTGGACGGGGGACAGGGGTGAAAAACTGTTTTTT CAWTGDRGEKLFF
15 TRBJ2-7 once TRBV6-1 TRBD1 TGTGCCAGCAATAAAGGTGGACAGGGGGCGTACGAGCAGTACTTC CASNKGGQGAYEQYF
19 TRBJ2-1 NA TRBV7-6 TRBD2 TGTGCCAGCAGCTTAGCGGAAAAGGGACTAGCGGACTCCTACAATGAGCAGTTCTTC CASSLAEKGLADSYNEQFF
16 TRBJ1-2 once TRBV4-1 NA TGCGCCAGCAGCCAACCGGTGGCAGTAACTAACTATGGCTACACCTTC CASSQPVAVTNYGYTF
16 TRBJ2-1 NA TRBV7-9 TRBD1 TGTGCCAGCAGCTTAGGCACAGGGGGATTTTACAATGAGCAGTTCTTC CASSLGTGGFYNEQFF
15 TRBJ1-2 NA TRBV27 NA TGTGCCAGCAGTTTACTCCCATTGACTAACTATGGCTACACCTTC CASSLLPLTNYGYTF
14 TRBJ2-1 NA TRBV29-1 NA TGCAGCGGGGGGGAGCCTGGGCTGGAAAATGAGCAGTTCTTC CSGGEPGLENEQFF
13 TRBJ1-5 NA TRBV5-1 NA TGCGCCAGCAGCCAAGGCAGCAATCAGCCCCAGCATTTT CASSQGSNQPQHF
14 TRBJ2-5 NA TRBV10-3 TRBD1 TGTGCCATCAGTGAGTCGACAGGGCGGCAGACCCAGTACTTC CAISESTGRQTQYF
13 TRBJ2-5 NA TRBV10-2 NA TGCGCCAGCAGAAAGACAGGCCAAGAGACCCAGTACTTC CASRKTGQETQYF
18 TRBJ2-1 NA TRBV5-8 TRBD2 TGTGCCAGCAGCAGGCGACTAGCGGGAGAGGGGTTTGGGAATGAGCAGTTCTTC CASSRRLAGEGFGNEQFF
13 TRBJ1-5 NA TRBV15 NA TGTGCCACCAGCAGAGATCAAGGTCAGCCCCAGCATTTT CATSRDQGQPQHF
16 TRBJ2-7 NA TRBV5-6 NA TGTGCCAGCAGCTTGCCGGGACCCAAGAGCTCCTACGAGCAGTACTTC CASSLPGPKSSYEQYF
15 TRBJ1-5 once TRBV19 NA TGTGCCAGTAGTATCGGGGTGTGGGTTAATCAGCCCCAGCATTTT CASSIGVWVNQPQHF
11 TRBJ2-1 NA TRBV5-1 NA TGCGCCAGCAGGGTCAGAGATGAGCAGTTCTTC CASRVRDEQFF
14 TRBJ2-3 NA TRBV9 NA TGTGCCAGCAGCGTAGACCCTAGCACAGATACGCAGTATTTT CASSVDPSTDTQYF
14 TRBJ1-4 NA TRBV5-1 NA TGCGCCAGCAGTAGGGACGTATCTAATGAAAAACTGTTTTTT CASSRDVSNEKLFF
13 TRBJ2-7 NA TRBV7-9 NA TGTGCCAGCAGCCCTCCGTTGCCCTACGAGCAGTACTTC CASSPPLPYEQYF